Each of the 12 T cell receptor beta chains below was sequenced from the same sample in a study of vaccination and CD4 T cells after COVID-19. These TCRs are of unknown antigen specificity. Treatment meaning: roughly 11-day PBMC culture with coronavirus spike peptide pools or control peptides (ViraFEST assay). Cultured CD4+ T cell DNA was sequenced using the Oncomine TCR Beta short-read assay. From the PCR reads, TCRdb called clonotypes with MiXCR, one entry per CDR3 protein. The top ten hold approximately 17% of the sample, which has some 13,000 distinct CDR3 sequences, around 30% seen once. Material: cultured CD4+ T cells from blood. These receptors originate from a human donor with COVID-19.

CDR3 coding DNA: TGTGCCAGCAGCGCCCGGACTAGCGGTGGCACCGGGGAGCTGTTTTTT. Its translation is CASSARTSGGTGELFF. The V and J genes are TRBV7-3 and TRBJ2-2; TRBD2 matches at 10 bases. The trim removed 5 bases at V and 4 bases at J, leaving 7 bases unmatched. The CDR3 loop spans 16 amino acids. Germline-derived CDR1 and CDR2 are SGHTA and FQGTGA.

The chain couples TRBV14 to TRBJ2-7; no clear D. Germline V gene lookup returns CDR1 SGHDN and CDR2 FVKESK. The V gene lost 4 bases and the J gene lost 6 bases, with 7 bases spanning the gap. This CDR3 has 11 amino acids. CDR3 DNA sequence: TGTGCCAGCAGCCTCCTGAGCGAGCAGTACTTC. Amino acids: CASSLLSEQYF. Together with reference TRBV14 and TRBJ2-7, the CDR3 gives the full variable domain: EAGVTQFPSHSVIEKGQTVTLRCDPISGHDNLYWYRRVMGKEIKFLLHFVKESKQDESGMPNNRFLAERTGGTYSTLKVQPAELEDSGVYFCASSLLSEQYFGPGTRLTVT.

This chain uses TRBV6-1 with TRBJ1-5; no definite D call. Trimming stripped 6 bases from V and 3 bases from J, with 15 bases between. CDR1 and CDR2 from the germline V gene are MNHNS and SASEGT. This CDR3 contains 15 residues. CDR3 bases: TGTGCCAGCAGGACCCTCATCGGATCCAATCAGCCCCAGCATTTT. Its protein product is CASRTLIGSNQPQHF.

This clonotype was seen a handful of times. The chain links TRBV20-1 to TRBJ2-1, with TRBD1 matching 10 bases. This CDR3 region has 14 residues. Germline V gene sequence: CDR1 DFQATT, CDR2 SNEGSKA (reference sequence). V trimming: 3 bases; J trimming: 5 bases; junction bases outside the gene matches: 4. The CDR3 nucleotides are TGCAGTGCTAGGGGACAGGGGTATAACAATGAGCAGTTCTTC. Translating it yields CSARGQGYNNEQFF.

This clonotype was observed a few times. This chain connects TRBV19 to TRBJ2-2, with unresolved D. CDR1 is LNHDA, CDR2 SQIVND, per germline (reference sequence). CDR3 size: 15 residues. The V end lost 4 bases, the J end lost 0 bases, and 9 bases lay between the germline ends. The DNA for the CDR3 is TGTGCCAGTAGTAGGTCAAAGACGAACACCGGGGAGCTGTTTTTT. This gives the protein CASSRSKTNTGELFF. Using reference TRBV19 and TRBJ2-2 for the parts outside the CDR3, the full variable domain is DGGITQSPKYLFRKEGQNVTLSCEQNLNHDAMYWYRQDPGQGLRLIYYSQIVNDFQKGDIAEGYSVSREKKESFPLTVTSAQKNPTAFYLCASSRSKTNTGELFFGEGSRLTVL.

There are a few counts of this clonotype. This chain links TRBV7-8 with TRBJ2-3; D is unresolved. The CDR3 consists of 14 residues. V gave up 1 base and J gave up 2 bases, with 7 bases separating them. From germline, CDR1 is SGHVS and CDR2 FQNEAQ. The CDR3 reads CASSLGTPTDTQYF. The CDR3 bases are TGTGCCAGCAGCTTAGGAACCCCCACAGATACGCAGTATTTT.

This clonotype was detected only a few times. V and J are TRBV20-1 and TRBJ1-1; a possible D gene is TRBD1 (5 bases). Trimming shortened V by 0 bases and J by 0 bases, and 11 bases separated the two germline ends. There are 15 residues in the CDR3. Per germline, CDR1 DFQATT and CDR2 SNEGSKA (reference sequence). This CDR3 is CSARDQLGVNTEAFF. The CDR3 nucleotides are TGCAGTGCTAGAGATCAGCTGGGGGTGAACACTGAAGCTTTCTTT.

This clonotype was counted a few times. The chain joins TRBV27 to TRBJ2-7; 9 bases map to TRBD2. This CDR3 has 15 amino acids. Trimming removed 6 bases from V and 0 bases from J; junction bases left unmatched: 6. CDR1 and CDR2 from the germline V gene are MNHEY and SMNVEV (reference sequence). The CDR3 region is CASRGTSSNSYEQYF. DNA of the CDR3: TGTGCCAGCAGGGGGACTAGCTCTAACTCCTACGAGCAGTACTTC.

On this clonotype itself: The junction does not match germline at one end; this may be a read error. V usage is TRBV15 and J usage is TRBJ2-5; D is uncertain. The length of the CDR3 is 15 residues. Germline values: CDR1 LNHNV, CDR2 YYDKDF (reference sequence). Written as DNA, the CDR3 is TGTGCCACCAGCAGAGATCTGGAGAGCCAAGGGACCCAGTACTTC. Protein sequence: CATSRDLESQGTQYF.

In the case of this clonotype: It is likely a read error, because the conserved phenylalanine at the end of the CDR3 is missing. No DNA is shown, since the ends of the CDR3 on it are uncertain; the CDR3 is the one TCRdb lists. The chain couples TRBV6-1 to TRBJ2-1; whether TRBD1, the table's D call, matches the DNA was not checked. A total of 17 residues make up the CDR3, ends included. Germline lookup yields CDR1 MNHNS and CDR2 SASEGT. The CDR3 here is CASKTGYHCGDRGHGGL.

V gene TRBV11-2 combines with J gene TRBJ2-5; the D gene is possibly TRBD1 (6 bases). This CDR3 has 15 residues. V shed 1 base and J shed 5 bases, with 14 bases lying between them. Germline V gives CDR1 SGHAT, CDR2 FQNNGV. The CDR3 region has the DNA TGTGCCAGCAGCTTAGTATCGGGACACCGCGAGACCCAGTACTTC. The encoded protein is CASSLVSGHRETQYF. Supplemented by reference TRBV11-2 and TRBJ2-5, the full variable domain reads EAGVAQSPRYKIIEKRQSVAFWCNPISGHATLYWYQQILGQGPKLLIQFQNNGVVDDSQLPKDRFSAERLKGVDSTLKIQPAKLEDSAVYLCASSLVSGHRETQYFGPGTRLLVL.

V gene TRBV6-5 combines with J gene TRBJ1-1; D remains unclear. Trimming removed 4 bases from V and 1 base from J, with 10 bases in between. Per the germline V gene, CDR1 is MNHEY and CDR2 is SVGAGI. The CDR3 spans 14 residues. The CDR3 loop reads CASSWYRQNTEAFF. The CDR3 DNA sequence: TGTGCCAGCAGTTGGTACAGACAGAACACTGAAGCTTTCTTT.